This T cell receptor beta chain was sequenced during a study of patients and donors after allogeneic stem cell transplantation. This CDR3 is 14 amino acids long. The germline V gene encodes CDR1 ENHRY and CDR2 SYGVKD. V gave up 4 bases and J gave up 2 bases, with 9 bases separating them. This clonotype has just a few counts. TCRdb used MiXCR to reprocess the RT-PCR reads, holding one entry per CDR3 protein. The sample consists of 920,000 or so distinct CDR3 sequences, more than 15% of them appearing once. Input material: blood, either unsorted or a sorted T cell fraction (not recorded which). The receptor was isolated from a human donor who was either an allogeneic HSCT recipient or a stem cell or donor lymphocyte infusion donor (not recorded which). It is not recorded whose cells these are; they may come from a transplant donor. The rearrangement joins TRBV10-3 to TRBJ1-5; D possibly corresponds to TRBD1 (5 bases). The CDR3 bases are TGTGCCATCAGTGCTCCGGGGGGCAATCAGCCCCAGCATTTT. It translates to CAISAPGGNQPQHF.